This note documents a single T cell receptor (beta chain) sequence. The antigen remains undetermined. In germline, CDR1 is SGHRS, CDR2 YFSETQ. The CDR3 has 14 amino acids. With 7 bases removed from V and 3 bases from J, the gap between germline ends came to 13 bases. This sample was taken from a study of beta chain features in type 1 diabetes. Overall study: Sorted cells numbering 107,917,701 were examined across all samples. Findings and caveats of the study: All four CD4+ subsets from Type 1 diabetes patients carried moderately but significantly shorter TCRB CDR3s.

What was sequenced were expressed TCRB transcripts, since all of the isolated RNA had been reverse transcribed. Sequencing used immunoSEQ multiplex PCR; TCRdb keeps in-frame clones, though not all of them. The sample holds 50,000 to 70,000 clones, 50% to 55% seen once. The sequence derives from a woman aged 35 to 49 with type 1 diabetes. Sequencing was carried out using Tregs from blood. This rearrangement joins TRBV5-1 to TRBJ2-2; tentative D call: TRBD2 (5 bases). As DNA, the CDR3 is TGCGCCAGCCGACTACGCCTGGACACCGGGGAGCTGTTTTTT. This gives the protein CASRLRLDTGELFF.